A selection of T cell receptor beta chains follows, all from one sample in a study of regulatory T cells in long-lasting Graves disease. From the multiplex PCR reads, TCRdb called clonotypes with MiXCR, one entry per CDR3 protein. The sample lists about 340,000 distinct CDR3 sequences; around 20% were seen once. This material consisted of peripheral blood mononuclear cells (PBMCs), taken when the disease was refractory, from a patient treated with antithyroid drugs. The receptors shown here come from a female donor with Graves disease. The CDR3 runs from the conserved cysteine through the conserved F or W. Fields, in order: V gene, J gene, clone size, D gene, CDR3 protein, CDR3 DNA. The D gene is left open where the match is weak. A clone size is listed for some rows: how often the clone was seen (once, few, many), or a class if it is expanded.

V: TRBV4-2; J: TRBJ2-7; size: .; D: .; CDR3: CASSYRAGVYEQYF; DNA: TGTGCCAGCAGCTACAGGGCAGGGGTGTACGAGCAGTACTTC
V: TRBV29-1; J: TRBJ1-2; size: many; D: .; CDR3: CSVSGGGPLYGYTF; DNA: TGCAGCGTCTCCGGGGGAGGCCCTCTCTATGGCTACACCTTC
V: TRBV29-1; J: TRBJ1-2; size: .; D: .; CDR3: CSVEPGGTNYGYTF; DNA: TGCAGCGTTGAACCTGGAGGGACTAACTATGGCTACACCTTC
V: TRBV20-1; J: TRBJ1-1; size: .; D: TRBD1; CDR3: CSARSQQGVGRSTEAFF; DNA: TGCAGTGCTCGAAGCCAACAGGGGGTGGGAAGAAGCACTGAAGCTTTCTTT
V: TRBV4-1; J: TRBJ1-2; size: few; D: TRBD1; CDR3: CASSPWTGNGYTF; DNA: TGCGCCAGCAGCCCGTGGACAGGGAATGGCTACACCTTC
V: TRBV2; J: TRBJ2-7; size: many; D: TRBD1; CDR3: CATWDRGPGNEQYF; DNA: TGTGCCACCTGGGACAGGGGGCCAGGGAACGAGCAGTACTTC
V: TRBV28; J: TRBJ2-7; size: many; D: .; CDR3: CASRDNLYEQYF; DNA: TGTGCCAGCAGGGATAACCTCTACGAGCAGTACTTC
V: TRBV7-3; J: TRBJ1-6; size: .; D: .; CDR3: CASSLEGLGSPLHF; DNA: TGTGCCAGCAGCTTAGAGGGATTGGGCTCACCCCTCCACTTT
V: TRBV7-8; J: TRBJ2-7; size: few; D: .; CDR3: CASSLDSRATYEQYF; DNA: TGTGCCAGCAGCTTAGACTCGCGGGCGACCTACGAGCAGTACTTC
V: TRBV6-1; J: TRBJ1-6; size: .; D: .; CDR3: CASPAREGSPLHF; DNA: TGTGCCAGCCCCGCAAGAGAGGGCTCACCCCTCCACTTT
V: TRBV5-1; J: TRBJ2-7; size: few; D: TRBD1; CDR3: CASSLLWDSSYEQYF; DNA: TGCGCCAGCAGCTTGTTGTGGGACAGCTCCTACGAGCAGTACTTC
V: TRBV2; J: TRBJ1-1; size: many; D: .; CDR3: CASSRQRDTEAFF; DNA: TGTGCCAGCAGTCGACAGCGGGACACTGAAGCTTTCTTT
V: TRBV3-1; J: TRBJ2-7; size: many; D: .; CDR3: CASSQGFEQYF; DNA: TGTGCCAGCAGCCAAGGATTCGAGCAGTATTTC
V: TRBV28; J: TRBJ2-2; size: many; D: TRBD2; CDR3: CASRASGGSSGELFF; DNA: TGTGCCAGCAGAGCTTCGGGCGGGAGCTCCGGGGAGCTGTTTTTT
V: TRBV12-3/TRBV12-4; J: TRBJ1-5; size: many; D: .; CDR3: CASSFSANQPQHF; DNA: TGTGCCAGCAGTTTTTCCGCTAATCAGCCCCAGCATTTT
V: TRBV6-1; J: TRBJ2-7; size: .; D: TRBD1; CDR3: CASRSNRGVPYEQYF; DNA: TGTGCCAGCAGAAGCAACAGGGGCGTCCCCTACGAGCAGTACTTC
V: TRBV24-1; J: TRBJ2-5; size: few; D: .; CDR3: CATSDFGGLTQYF; DNA: TGTGCCACCAGTGATTTTGGAGGGTTGACCCAGTACTTC
V: TRBV6-1; J: TRBJ2-6; size: many; D: .; CDR3: CASSDLLGSGANVLTF; DNA: TGTGCCAGCAGTGACTTATTAGGCTCTGGGGCCAACGTCCTGACTTTC
V: TRBV5-6; J: TRBJ2-2; size: .; D: .; CDR3: CASSLEGQGLTGELFF; DNA: TGTGCCAGCAGCTTGGAAGGTCAGGGGCTGACCGGGGAGCTGTTTTTT
V: TRBV20-1; J: TRBJ1-5; size: few; D: .; CDR3: CSASLMRIRQPQHF; DNA: TGCAGTGCTAGCCTAATGCGAATTCGTCAGCCCCAGCATTTT
V: TRBV12-3/TRBV12-4; J: TRBJ2-2; size: .; D: TRBD2; CDR3: CASSWGAGGNTGELFF; DNA: TGTGCCAGCAGTTGGGGTGCGGGAGGGAACACCGGGGAGCTGTTTTTT
V: TRBV6-1; J: TRBJ1-5; size: .; D: TRBD1; CDR3: CASSLNRGRMEPQHF; DNA: TGTGCCAGCAGTCTCAACAGGGGGCGAATGGAGCCCCAGCATTTT
V: TRBV6-2/TRBV6-3; J: TRBJ2-2; size: .; D: .; CDR3: CASLRTTGSGELFF; DNA: TGTGCCAGCCTGAGAACAACAGGGTCCGGGGAGCTGTTTTTT
V: TRBV11-3; J: TRBJ1-1; size: many; D: .; CDR3: CASSPGTLHTEAFF; DNA: TGTGCCAGCAGCCCCGGGACGCTTCACACTGAAGCTTTCTTT
V: TRBV28; J: TRBJ2-2; size: few; D: .; CDR3: CAGSTGNTGELFF; DNA: TGTGCCGGATCGACAGGAAACACCGGGGAGCTGTTTTTT
V: TRBV20-1; J: TRBJ1-1; size: many; D: .; CDR3: CSARDPRVGTEAFF; DNA: TGCAGTGCTAGAGATCCCCGGGTTGGCACTGAAGCTTTCTTT